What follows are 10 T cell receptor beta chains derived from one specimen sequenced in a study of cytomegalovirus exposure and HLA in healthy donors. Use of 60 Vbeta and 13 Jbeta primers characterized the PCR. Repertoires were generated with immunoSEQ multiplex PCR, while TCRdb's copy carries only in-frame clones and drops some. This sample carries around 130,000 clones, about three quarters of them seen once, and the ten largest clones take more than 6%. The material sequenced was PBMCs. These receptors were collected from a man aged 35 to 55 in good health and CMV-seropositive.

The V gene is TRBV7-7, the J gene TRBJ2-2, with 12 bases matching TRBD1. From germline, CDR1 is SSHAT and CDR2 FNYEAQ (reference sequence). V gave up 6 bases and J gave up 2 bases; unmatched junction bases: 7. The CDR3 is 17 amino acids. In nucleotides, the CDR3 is TGTGCCAGCAGTTCCGGGACAGGGGGCTCTAACACCGGGGAGCTGTTTTTT. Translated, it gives CASSSGTGGSNTGELFF.

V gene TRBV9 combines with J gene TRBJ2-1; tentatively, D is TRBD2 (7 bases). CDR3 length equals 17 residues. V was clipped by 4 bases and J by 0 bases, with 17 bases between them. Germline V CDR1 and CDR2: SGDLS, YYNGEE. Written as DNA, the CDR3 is TGTGCCAGCAGCCCCCGGGGGCGGGAGAGCTCCTACAATGAGCAGTTCTTC. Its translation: CASSPRGRESSYNEQFF.

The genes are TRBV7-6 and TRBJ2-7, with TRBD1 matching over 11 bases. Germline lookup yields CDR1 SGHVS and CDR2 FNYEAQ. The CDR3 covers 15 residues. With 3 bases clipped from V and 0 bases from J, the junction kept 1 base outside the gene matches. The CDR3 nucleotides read TGTGCCAGCAGCTTCGGACAGGGGGCCTCCTACGAGCAGTACTTC. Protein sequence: CASSFGQGASYEQYF.

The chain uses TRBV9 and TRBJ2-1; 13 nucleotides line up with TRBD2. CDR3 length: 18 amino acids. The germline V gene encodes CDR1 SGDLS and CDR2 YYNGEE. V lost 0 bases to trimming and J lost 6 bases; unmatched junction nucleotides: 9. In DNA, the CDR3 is TGTGCCAGCAGCGTAGTGCAACAGGGACTAGCGGGGCCCAATGAGCAGTTCTTC. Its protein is CASSVVQQGLAGPNEQFF. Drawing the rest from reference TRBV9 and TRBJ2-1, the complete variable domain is DSGVTQTPKHLITATGQRVTLRCSPRSGDLSVYWYQQSLDQGLQFLIQYYNGEERAKGNILERFSAQQFPDLHSELNLSSLELGDSALYFCASSVVQQGLAGPNEQFFGPGTRLTVL.

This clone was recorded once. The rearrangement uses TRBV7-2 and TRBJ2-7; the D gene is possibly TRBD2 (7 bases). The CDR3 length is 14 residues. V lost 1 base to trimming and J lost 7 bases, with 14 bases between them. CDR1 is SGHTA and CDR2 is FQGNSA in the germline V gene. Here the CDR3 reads CASSLGGGLGEQYF. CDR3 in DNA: TGTGCCAGCAGCTTAGGGGGGGGGCTGGGTGAGCAGTACTTC.

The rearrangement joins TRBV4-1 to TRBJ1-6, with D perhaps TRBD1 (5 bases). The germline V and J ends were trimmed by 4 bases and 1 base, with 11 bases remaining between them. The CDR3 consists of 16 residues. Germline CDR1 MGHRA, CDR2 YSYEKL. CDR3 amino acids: CASSRVQASYNSPLHF. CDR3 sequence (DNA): TGCGCCAGCAGCCGAGTACAGGCTTCCTATAATTCACCCCTCCACTTT.

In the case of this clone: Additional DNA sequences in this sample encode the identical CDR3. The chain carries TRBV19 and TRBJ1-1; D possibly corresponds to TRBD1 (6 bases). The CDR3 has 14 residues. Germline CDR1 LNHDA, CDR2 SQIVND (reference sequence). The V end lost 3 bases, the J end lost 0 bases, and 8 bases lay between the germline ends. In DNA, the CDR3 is TGTGCCAGTAGTATCAGGGGTTTGAACACTGAAGCTTTCTTT. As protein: CASSIRGLNTEAFF.

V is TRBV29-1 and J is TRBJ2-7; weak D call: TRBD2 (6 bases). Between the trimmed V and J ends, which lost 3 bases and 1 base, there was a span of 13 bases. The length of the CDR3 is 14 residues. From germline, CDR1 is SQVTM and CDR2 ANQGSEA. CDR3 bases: TGCAGCGTTGAGTGGGACGCGGGATCCTACGAGCAGTACTTC. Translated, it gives CSVEWDAGSYEQYF.

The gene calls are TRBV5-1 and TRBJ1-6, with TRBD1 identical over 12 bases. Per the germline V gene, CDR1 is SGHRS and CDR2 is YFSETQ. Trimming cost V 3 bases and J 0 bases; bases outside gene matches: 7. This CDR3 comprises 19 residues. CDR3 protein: CASSSTGQGAYSYNSPLHF. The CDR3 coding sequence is TGCGCCAGCAGCTCAACGGGACAGGGGGCCTACTCCTATAATTCACCCCTCCACTTT.

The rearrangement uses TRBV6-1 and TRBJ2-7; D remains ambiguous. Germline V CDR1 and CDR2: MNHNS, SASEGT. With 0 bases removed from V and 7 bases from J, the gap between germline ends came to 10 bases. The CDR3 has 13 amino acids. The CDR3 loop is CASSEASRWEQYF. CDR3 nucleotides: TGTGCCAGCAGTGAAGCGTCCCGGTGGGAGCAGTACTTC.